This entry concerns a single T cell receptor (beta chain). This sample was taken from a study of tumor-infiltrating lymphocytes in oesophageal squamous cell carcinoma. TCRdb reprocessed the reads with MiXCR, giving one entry per CDR3 protein. The repertoire consists of roughly 12,000 distinct CDR3 sequences, with nearly 60% occurring once and the leading ten covering 50% to 75%. The CDR3 is made up of 16 amino acids. Germline V CDR1 and CDR2: SGHNT, YENEEA. Trimming took 4 bases from V and 4 from J; bases not matched to a gene: 11. The J gene is TRBJ2-7, the V gene TRBV11-3; 9 bases fit TRBD1. The receptor comes from a female donor with esophageal squamous cell carcinoma. The sequencing input was blood. CDR3 bases: TGTGCCAGCAGCTGGGGGCCCCCGGGACAGGGTTACGAGCAGTACTTC. Protein: CASSWGPPGQGYEQYF.